This T cell receptor (beta chain) was sequenced in a study of blood T cell repertoires in COVID-19. CDR1 and CDR2 (germline): SGHRS, YFSETQ. The ends lost 6 bases at V and 4 bases at J; junction bases unmatched: 9. CDR3 length equals 14 residues. The repertoire was sequenced with immunoSEQ multiplex PCR; TCRdb's copy has only in-frame clones and lacks some. The sample consists of 200,000 to 250,000 clones, over 65% of them appearing once. The sequenced sample was PBMCs or T cells enriched from blood (not recorded which). The receptor comes from a woman aged 55-69 years who had recovered from COVID-19. The chain links TRBV5-1 to TRBJ1-1; TRBD1 matches 7 bases. The CDR3 DNA reads as TGCGCCAGCACCATCGGGCAGGGGGGCACTGAAGCTTTCTTT. It yields the protein CASTIGQGGTEAFF.